This TCR beta chain was captured in a study of T cells after yellow fever vaccination. Overall study context: SMART-Seq v4 Ultra Low Input handled preparation of low-cell-number fractions.

General study findings and limits: Shared CD4/CD8 clonotypes were a small share, likely from convergent recombination.

Ten or more counts support this clonotype. The target antigen is unknown. The CDR3 length is 15 residues. V was clipped by 6 bases and J by 0 bases; unmatched bases: 5. Germline lookup yields CDR1 SEHNR and CDR2 FQNEAQ (reference sequence). TCRdb reprocessed the 5' RACE reads with MiXCR, giving one entry per CDR3 protein. The data show about 370,000 distinct CDR3 sequences, around 10% seen once. Sequencing used PBMCs, obtained on the day of the first yellow fever vaccination. This sequence originates from a man aged 18 to 29 who received the YFV17D yellow fever vaccine. The V and J genes are TRBV7-9 and TRBJ2-5; 9 bases fit TRBD2. CDR3 loop: CASREGLADQETQYF. The CDR3 coding sequence is TGTGCCAGCAGGGAGGGACTAGCCGACCAAGAGACCCAGTACTTC. Combining the CDR3 with reference TRBV7-9 and TRBJ2-5 gives the whole variable domain DTGVSQNPRHKITKRGQNVTFRCDPISEHNRLYWYRQTLGQGPEFLTYFQNEAQLEKSRLLSDRFSAERPKGSFSTLEIQRTEQGDSAMYLCASREGLADQETQYFGPGTRLLVL.